These 29 T cell receptor beta chains originate from one sample sequenced in a study of cytomegalovirus exposure and HLA in healthy donors. The PCR had 60 Vbeta and 13 Jbeta primers. Assay: immunoSEQ multiplex PCR; the TCRdb copy retains only in-frame clones and omits some. Among 120,000 to 150,000 clones listed, approximately 72% were seen once. Sequencing used PBMCs. Receptors originate from a man in his forties or fifties in good health and CMV-seronegative.

The V gene is TRBV4-1, the J gene TRBJ2-5; maybe TRBD2 (6 bases). Germline CDR1 MGHRA, CDR2 YSYEKL. V lost 0 bases and J 4 bases, leaving 12 bases between the germline ends. The CDR3 totals 15 residues. DNA of the CDR3: TGCGCCAGCAGCCAAGAGCCCGGGGGAGGAGAGACCCAGTACTTC. Translating gives CASSQEPGGGETQYF.

The V call is TRBV12-5, the J call TRBJ2-5; maybe TRBD1 (6 bases). The V end was cut by 6 bases, the J end by 5 bases, with 19 bases between. The CDR3 has 15 amino acids. CDR1 and CDR2 from the germline V gene are LGHNT and FRNRAP. The CDR3 DNA follows: TGTGCTAGTGGCCTCACAGGGAGTTTCGGGGAGACCCAGTACTTC. This translates into CASGLTGSFGETQYF.

This clone was found once. This chain uses TRBV10-1 with TRBJ2-1; unclear D gene. From germline, CDR1 is WNHNN and CDR2 SYGVQD (reference sequence). The CDR3 has 13 residues. The V end was cut by 1 base, the J end by 11 bases, with 12 bases between. CDR3 protein: CASSEFYSGKQFF. CDR3 DNA: TGCGCCAGCAGTGAGTTTTACTCCGGTAAGCAGTTCTTC.

This clone came up once. The CDR3 nucleotides are TGTGCCAGCAGTTTAGGGGCCTCTGGGGCCAACGTCCTGACTTTC. Amino acid sequence: CASSLGASGANVLTF. This chain uses TRBV28 with TRBJ2-6; D might be TRBD1 (5 bases). The CDR3 sequence is 15 residues long. Germline V CDR1 and CDR2: MDHEN, SYDVKM. The V gene lost 2 bases and the J gene lost 0 bases, with 5 bases spanning the gap.

This clone was detected once. This rearrangement joins TRBV11-2 to TRBJ2-1, with 9 nucleotides matching TRBD1. This CDR3 spans 17 amino acids. The germline V gene has CDR1 SGHAT and CDR2 FQNNGV. Trimming took 5 bases from V and 8 from J; bases not matched to a gene: 16. The CDR3 nucleotides read TGTGCCAGCAGCGGGGGCTACAGGGGGCGTGGGATTGATGAGCAGTTCTTC. It specifies CASSGGYRGRGIDEQFF.

The V gene is TRBV2, the J gene TRBJ2-7; 10 bases fit TRBD1. With V trimmed by 11 bases and J by 2 bases, 6 bases remained unmatched. This CDR3 region has 13 residues. CDR1 and CDR2 (germline): SNHLY, FYNNEI. The CDR3 spells CADRGLGPYEQYF. CDR3 DNA sequence: TGTGCCGACAGGGGGCTCGGGCCCTACGAGCAGTACTTC.

V gene TRBV28 combines with J gene TRBJ2-7; tentative D call: TRBD1 (5 bases). CDR1 and CDR2 (germline): MDHEN, SYDVKM. The CDR3 is 15 residues long. The V end was cut by 6 bases, the J end by 5 bases, with 20 bases between. The CDR3 spells CASSSMRPGFNEQYF. The DNA of the CDR3 is TGTGCCAGCAGCTCCATGAGGCCAGGGTTCAACGAGCAGTACTTC.

This clone has just a few counts. The V and J genes are TRBV4-1 and TRBJ1-1; no clear D gene. Germline V gene sequence: CDR1 MGHRA, CDR2 YSYEKL. CDR3 length: 16 residues. The V end was cut by 0 bases, the J end by 2 bases, with 13 bases between. This CDR3 is CASSQDRVVINTEAFF. CDR3 bases: TGCGCCAGCAGCCAAGATCGGGTGGTTATAAACACTGAAGCTTTCTTT.

This clone was observed a few times. The chain recombines TRBV6-5 with TRBJ2-7, with 8 bases lining up with TRBD2. Germline loops: CDR1 MNHEY, CDR2 SVGAGI. With 6 bases clipped from V and 0 bases from J, the junction kept 4 bases outside the gene matches. The CDR3 has 14 amino acids. CDR3 nucleotides: TGTGCCAGCAGGCCCGGGACTAGCTCCTACGAGCAGTACTTC. Translated: CASRPGTSSYEQYF.

By frequency in the sample, this clone is medium-sized. At one end the junction does not follow the germline gene, possibly because of a read error. The V and J genes are TRBV6-1 and TRBJ1-5, with 9 bases aligning to TRBD1. The CDR3 spans 15 residues. CDR1 and CDR2 (germline): MNHNS, SASEGT. The CDR3 sequence: CASGEPGQGGQPQHF. CDR3 nucleotides: TGTGCCAGCGGTGAACCGGGACAGGGAGGTCAGCCCCAGCATTTT.

This clone was picked up one time. Here the CDR3 DNA reads TGTGCCAGCAGCCCGGGACTCAGCACAGATACGCAGTATTTT. Its translation: CASSPGLSTDTQYF. The genes are TRBV7-2 and TRBJ2-3; the D gene is possibly TRBD2 (6 bases). The CDR3 loop spans 14 amino acids. CDR1 and CDR2 from the germline V gene are SGHTA and FQGNSA. V lost 5 bases, J lost 0 bases, and 9 bases lay in between. The full variable domain, rest sourced from reference TRBV7-2 and TRBJ2-3, is GAGVSQSPSNKVTEKGKDVELRCDPISGHTALYWYRQSLGQGLEFLIYFQGNSAPDKSGLPSDRFSAERTGGSVSTLTIQRTQQEDSAVYLCASSPGLSTDTQYFGPGTRLTVL.

This clone showed up just once. V usage is TRBV4-1 and J usage is TRBJ1-5; tentative D call: TRBD1 (6 bases). Germline V lookup: CDR1 MGHRA, CDR2 YSYEKL. V lost 0 bases and J lost 0, with 9 bases in between. The CDR3 is 16 residues long. The CDR3 bases are TGCGCCAGCAGCCAAGAAAAACAGGGTAGCAATCAGCCCCAGCATTTT. Amino acid sequence: CASSQEKQGSNQPQHF.

This clone was seen once. V usage is TRBV2 and J usage is TRBJ2-5; perhaps TRBD1 as D (5 bases). V was cut by 6 bases and J by 5 bases, with 10 bases left in between. This CDR3 contains 12 residues. CDR1 is SNHLY and CDR2 is FYNNEI in the germline V gene. This CDR3 reads CASRDNRETQYF. CDR3 sequence (DNA): TGTGCCAGCAGAGACAACAGGGAGACCCAGTACTTC. Filled out from reference TRBV2 and TRBJ2-5, the complete variable domain reads EPEVTQTPSHQVTQMGQEVILRCVPISNHLYFYWYRQILGQKVEFLVSFYNNEISEKSEIFDDQFSVERPDGSNFTLKIRSTKLEDSAMYFCASRDNRETQYFGPGTRLLVL.

The chain combines TRBV5-1 with TRBJ2-7, with 7 bases matching TRBD1. The CDR3 has 14 amino acids. Germline V lookup: CDR1 SGHRS, CDR2 YFSETQ. V shed 5 bases, J shed 2 bases, and the junction held 7 bases outside the gene matches. Written as DNA, the CDR3 is TGCGCCAGCAGTCCGGGGACAGCCCCCTACGAGCAGTACTTC. It is translated as CASSPGTAPYEQYF.

The J gene is TRBJ1-2, the V gene TRBV6-1; 8 bases match TRBD1. CDR3 length: 14 amino acids. CDR1 and CDR2 (germline): MNHNS, SASEGT. V lost 2 bases to trimming and J lost 8 bases; unmatched junction nucleotides: 7. CDR3 amino acids: CASSERTGRKGYTF. CDR3 in DNA: TGTGCCAGCAGTGAAAGGACAGGGCGGAAGGGCTACACCTTC.

The J gene is TRBJ2-5, the V gene TRBV2; 11 bases are a match to TRBD2. The CDR3 contains 17 residues. Germline loops: CDR1 SNHLY, CDR2 FYNNEI. J gave up 5 bases and V 2 bases, and 10 bases lay outside the gene matches. The CDR3 region is CASSEPTASGRWETQYF. The CDR3, as DNA: TGTGCCAGCAGTGAACCCACCGCTAGCGGGAGGTGGGAGACCCAGTACTTC.

This clone was seen only once. The chain carries TRBV30 and TRBJ2-7; no clear D gene. Germline CDR1 GTSNPN, CDR2 SVGIG (reference sequence). The CDR3 loop spans 14 amino acids. V lost 4 bases, J lost 4 bases, and 17 bases lay in between. The CDR3 spells CAWNLRNLVYEQYF. CDR3 DNA sequence: TGTGCCTGGAATTTGAGGAATCTCGTTTACGAGCAGTACTTC.

V and J are TRBV5-8 and TRBJ2-7; possibly TRBD1 for D (6 bases). The CDR3 is 18 amino acids. With 4 bases removed from V and 3 bases from J, the gap between germline ends came to 26 bases. The germline V gene encodes CDR1 SGHTS and CDR2 YDEGEE. DNA of the CDR3: TGTGCCAGCAGCCTTGAGAACTCCGGGACACACATATACTACGAGCAGTACTTC. Protein sequence: CASSLENSGTHIYYEQYF.

The CDR3 coding sequence is TGTGCCAGCTCACCTACAAGACAGGGTTGGGGCACTGAAGCTTTCTTT. The encoded protein is CASSPTRQGWGTEAFF. The chain joins TRBV18 to TRBJ1-1, with 7 nucleotides matching TRBD1. Germline CDR1 KGHSH, CDR2 LQKENI. After removal of 3 bases from V and 4 bases from J, the junction contained 11 bases not matched to a gene. The CDR3 runs to 16 residues.

The chain links TRBV7-9 to TRBJ1-6; D is unresolved. Trimming cost V 1 base and J 8 bases, with 9 bases left between them. The CDR3 is 14 amino acids. The germline gives CDR1 SEHNR, CDR2 FQNEAQ (reference sequence). The DNA for the CDR3 is TGTGCCAGCAGCTTAGGCCAGTCGTATTCACCCCTCCACTTT. Amino acid sequence: CASSLGQSYSPLHF.

This chain joins TRBV5-1 and TRBJ2-2, with D perhaps TRBD2 (7 bases). Trimming left V 7 bases short and J 3 bases short, with 16 bases between. Germline lookup yields CDR1 SGHRS and CDR2 YFSETQ. This CDR3 has 15 amino acids. The CDR3 protein is CASQPGGAYTGELFF. The CDR3 nucleotides are TGCGCCAGCCAGCCGGGGGGCGCTTACACCGGGGAGCTGTTTTTT.

The V and J genes are TRBV28 and TRBJ2-7, with D tentatively TRBD1 (7 bases). Germline V gene lookup returns CDR1 MDHEN and CDR2 SYDVKM. This CDR3 comprises 14 residues. Trimming pared 8 bases from V and 1 base from J, leaving 15 bases between. Written as DNA, the CDR3 is TGTGCCAGCTGGCAGGGGGGCGTATCCTACGAGCAGTACTTC. It codes for CASWQGGVSYEQYF.

V usage is TRBV10-3 and J usage is TRBJ2-3; TRBD2 matches 8 bases. From germline, CDR1 is ENHRY and CDR2 SYGVKD. Trimming took 6 bases from V and 5 from J; bases not matched to a gene: 4. The CDR3 covers 13 residues. CDR3 protein: CAISFSGKDTQYF. DNA for the CDR3: TGTGCCATCAGCTTTAGCGGGAAAGATACGCAGTATTTT.

V gene TRBV6-1 combines with J gene TRBJ2-7; tentative D call: TRBD2 (6 bases). V dropped 4 bases and J dropped 2 bases, with 18 bases sitting between them. The CDR3 is 16 residues long. Germline assignment: CDR1 MNHNS and CDR2 SASEGT. The CDR3 DNA reads as TGTGCCAGCAGTGTGCGTCGGGCGGGGCCTACCTACGAGCAGTACTTC. This translates into CASSVRRAGPTYEQYF.

This clone has a handful of counts. The chain joins TRBV7-2 to TRBJ1-4; D not certain. Germline V gene sequence: CDR1 SGHTA, CDR2 FQGNSA. Trimming took off 2 bases at V and 3 bases at J, with 16 bases between the two ends. The CDR3 contains 17 residues. CDR3 nucleotide sequence: TGTGCCAGCAGCTTAAACCTCGGTAGTGTGGCTAATGAAAAACTGTTTTTT. As protein: CASSLNLGSVANEKLFF.

The gene calls are TRBV18 and TRBJ2-3, with TRBD2 matching 7 bases. J lost 4 bases, V lost 3 bases, and 4 bases had no gene match. The CDR3 covers 14 residues. Germline V gene sequence: CDR1 KGHSH, CDR2 LQKENI. DNA for the CDR3: TGTGCCAGCTCACCTCGGGGAGGGGCAGATACGCAGTATTTT. Translated: CASSPRGGADTQYF.

The rearrangement joins TRBV2 to TRBJ2-2; no definite D call. V lost 6 bases and J 1 base, leaving 9 bases between the germline ends. The CDR3 spans 14 residues. Germline CDR1 SNHLY, CDR2 FYNNEI. CDR3 DNA sequence: TGTGCCAGCAGACTCCTTGGGAACACCGGGGAGCTGTTTTTT. This sequence encodes CASRLLGNTGELFF.

The rearrangement links TRBV2 to TRBJ2-7, with D tentatively TRBD1 (6 bases). The V gene's germline CDR1 is SNHLY and CDR2 FYNNEI. The V and J ends lost 3 bases and 6 bases respectively, with 15 bases between them. This CDR3 contains 14 residues. The CDR3 reads CASSDSGGGLEQYF. The CDR3 nucleotides are TGTGCCAGCAGTGACTCTGGGGGCGGCCTCGAGCAGTACTTC.

Of note for this clone: Other nucleotide sequences from this sample produce the same CDR3. V gene TRBV6-5 combines with J gene TRBJ1-2; 9 bases match TRBD1. Germline V lookup: CDR1 MNHEY, CDR2 SVGAGI. V shed 0 bases, J shed 4 bases, and the junction held 3 bases outside the gene matches. The CDR3 is 15 residues long. The CDR3 region has the DNA TGTGCCAGCAGTTACTCAGCGGGACAGGGCTATGGCTACACCTTC. It specifies CASSYSAGQGYGYTF.